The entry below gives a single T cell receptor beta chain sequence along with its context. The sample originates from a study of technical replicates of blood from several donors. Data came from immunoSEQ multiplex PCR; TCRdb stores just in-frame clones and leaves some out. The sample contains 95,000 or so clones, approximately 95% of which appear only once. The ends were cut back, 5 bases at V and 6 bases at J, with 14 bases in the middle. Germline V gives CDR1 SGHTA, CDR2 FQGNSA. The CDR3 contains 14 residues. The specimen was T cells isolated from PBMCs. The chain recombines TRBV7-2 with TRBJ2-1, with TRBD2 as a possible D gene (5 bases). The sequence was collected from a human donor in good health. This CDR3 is CASSGGFGGNEQFF. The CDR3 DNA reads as TGTGCCAGCAGCGGCGGGTTTGGAGGCAATGAGCAGTTCTTC.